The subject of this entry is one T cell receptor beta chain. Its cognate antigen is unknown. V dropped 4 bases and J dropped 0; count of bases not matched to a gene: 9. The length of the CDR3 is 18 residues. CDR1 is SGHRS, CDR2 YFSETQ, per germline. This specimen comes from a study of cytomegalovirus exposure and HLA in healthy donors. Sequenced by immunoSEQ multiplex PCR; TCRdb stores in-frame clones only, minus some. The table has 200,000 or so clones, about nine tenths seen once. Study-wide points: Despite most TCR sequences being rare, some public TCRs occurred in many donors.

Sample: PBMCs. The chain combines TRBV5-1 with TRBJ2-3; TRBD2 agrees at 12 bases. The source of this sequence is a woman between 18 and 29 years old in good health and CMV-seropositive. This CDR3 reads CASSPQGLAGGSTDTQYF. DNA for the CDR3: TGCGCCAGCAGCCCCCAGGGACTAGCGGGCGGAAGCACAGATACGCAGTATTTT.